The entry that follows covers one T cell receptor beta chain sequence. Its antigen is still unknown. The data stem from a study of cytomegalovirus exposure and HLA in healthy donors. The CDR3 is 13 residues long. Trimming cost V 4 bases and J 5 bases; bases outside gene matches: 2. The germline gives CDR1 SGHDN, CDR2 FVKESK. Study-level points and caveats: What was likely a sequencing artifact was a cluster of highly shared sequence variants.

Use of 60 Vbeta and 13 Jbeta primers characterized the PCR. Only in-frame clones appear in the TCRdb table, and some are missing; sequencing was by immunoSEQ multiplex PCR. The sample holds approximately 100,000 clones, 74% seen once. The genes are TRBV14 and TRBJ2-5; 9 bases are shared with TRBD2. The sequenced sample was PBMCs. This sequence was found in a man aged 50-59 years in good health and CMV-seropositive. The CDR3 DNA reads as TGTGCCAGCAGCCCAGGACTAGCGGAGACCCAGTACTTC. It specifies CASSPGLAETQYF.